This T cell receptor beta chain was obtained from a study of blood T cells in healthy people across ages. CDR1 is SGHTA, CDR2 FQGNSA, per germline. The CDR3 extends over 16 amino acids. Trimming removed 5 bases from V and 1 base from J; junction bases left unmatched: 11. The second PCR ran roughly 7 to 11 cycles with a sample-barcoded 5' primer and J-beta primers. The authors tagged each cDNA molecule using a template-switch adaptor with 12 random nucleotides. Using its own MiXCR run on the 5' RACE reads, TCRdb lists one record per CDR3 protein. The sample has around 970,000 distinct CDR3 sequences, 51% seen once.

The V and J genes are TRBV7-2 and TRBJ2-7; 7 bases match TRBD2. Sequencing was carried out using blood. The clonotype comes from a woman aged 55-70 years in good health. CDR3 loop: CASSHYGGIRSYEQYF. For the CDR3, the DNA is TGTGCCAGCAGCCACTACGGGGGGATAAGGTCCTACGAGCAGTACTTC.